The source of this T cell receptor (beta chain) is a study of blood T cell repertoires in COVID-19. Study overall: Sources were T cells, B-cell-depleted T cells, or PBMCs; the material itself was cDNA or gDNA.

The length of the CDR3 is 14 residues. The V gene's germline CDR1 is MNHEY and CDR2 SVGEGT. V was clipped by 4 bases and J by 7 bases; unmatched bases: 6. Sequencing was performed with immunoSEQ multiplex PCR; in TCRdb, only in-frame clones are kept and a portion is missing. The data contain about 120,000 clones, around 82% of them seen just once; the ten biggest clones take up about 12%. The source material was peripheral blood. This receptor was taken from a human donor in a cohort sampled during active COVID-19. The chain joins TRBV6-2 or TRBV6-3 to TRBJ2-2; 7 bases align to TRBD1. The DNA for the CDR3 is TGTGCCAGCAGTTCATACTACAGGGGCGGGGAGCTGTTTTTT. This gives the protein CASSSYYRGGELFF.